This T cell receptor beta chain was retrieved from a study of blood T cell repertoires in COVID-19. Study-wide context: The United States, Italy and Spain supplied acute and convalescent COVID-19 samples. In each case, the material was cDNA or gDNA derived from T cells, B-cell-depleted T cells, or PBMCs.

This clone was counted a single time. Germline loops: CDR1 DFQATT, CDR2 SNEGSKA (reference sequence). The CDR3 is 13 residues long. The ends lost 3 bases at V and 3 bases at J; junction bases unmatched: 1. As processed by the authors: Amplification of reference gene primers provided the estimated nucleated cell counts. Generated by immunoSEQ multiplex PCR, the TCRdb table keeps only in-frame clones and is missing some. V and J calls and clone size follow that table, whereas D and trimming were derived from the DNA. This sample yields under 200,000 clones, of which around nine tenths are seen a single time; 5.5% to 7% belongs to the top ten.

J is TRBJ2-1 and V is TRBV20-1; 8 nucleotides agree with TRBD2. This TCR derives from a man aged 35 to 55 with active or convalescent COVID-19. The sample was peripheral blood. This chain's CDR3 is CSASSGNYNEQFF. The CDR3 nucleotides read TGCAGTGCTAGTAGCGGGAACTACAATGAGCAGTTCTTC.